The 27 T cell receptor beta chains below come from one sample, sequenced in a study of glioma-infiltrating T cells. The iRepertoire nested amplicon-rescue multiplex PCR amplified TCR alpha and beta CDR3s from RNA. One entry per CDR3 protein, called by TCRdb with MiXCR from the multiplex PCR reads. This table has about 110,000 distinct CDR3 sequences, 25% to 30% appearing once. The sequenced material came from glioma tissue, nonneoplastic brain tissue, or PBMCs (not recorded which). These receptors originate from a human donor with low-grade glioma or glioblastoma, undergoing nonglioma brain surgery, or in good health (not recorded which).

Many counts were recorded for this clonotype. The chain employs TRBV6-1 and TRBJ2-1; D remains unclear. Deletions cut 3 bases from V and 6 bases from J, with 6 bases between. The CDR3 extends over 12 amino acids. Germline lookup yields CDR1 MNHNS and CDR2 SASEGT. The DNA for the CDR3 is TGTGCCAGCAGTGATGCCTTCAATGAGCAGTTCTTC. Translated: CASSDAFNEQFF.

Turning to this clonotype: A junction boundary mismatches the germline segment, possibly from a read error. The chain carries TRBV20-1 and TRBJ2-3; TRBD2 might be the D (7 bases). Germline CDR1 DFQATT, CDR2 SNEGSKA (reference sequence). CDR3 size: 15 residues. CDR3 in amino acids: CSARVLTGGTYTQYF. Here the CDR3 DNA reads TGTAGTGCTAGAGTTTTGACGGGGGGCACATATACGCAGTATTTT.

This clonotype came up many times. The chain uses TRBV28 and TRBJ1-4, with a possible D match to TRBD1 (5 bases). Trimming removed 4 bases at V and 0 bases at J, with 9 bases between. The CDR3 spans 15 residues. Germline lookup yields CDR1 MDHEN and CDR2 SYDVKM. CDR3 coding DNA: TGTGCCAGCAGTTGGGGGGTTGCAACTAATGAAAAACTGTTTTTT. This gives the protein CASSWGVATNEKLFF. The entire variable domain, with the rest obtained from reference TRBV28 and TRBJ1-4, is as follows: DVKVTQSSRYLVKRTGEKVFLECVQDMDHENMFWYRQDPGLGLRLIYFSYDVKMKEKGDIPEGYSVSREKKERFSLILESASTNQTSMYLCASSWGVATNEKLFFGSGTQLSVL.

The chain carries TRBV11-1 and TRBJ2-1; TRBD2 matches 9 bases. In germline, CDR1 is SGHAT, CDR2 FQDESV (reference sequence). The trim removed 5 bases at V and 5 bases at J, leaving 7 bases unmatched. The CDR3 has 15 residues. CDR3 loop: CASSGTSIRNNEQFF. CDR3 DNA: TGTGCCAGCAGCGGGACTAGCATTCGGAACAATGAGCAGTTCTTC.

The V call is TRBV7-2, the J call TRBJ2-4; TRBD1 aligns across 11 bases. This CDR3 comprises 16 residues. J was trimmed by 4 bases and V by 1 base; bases with no gene match: 3. Germline V gene lookup returns CDR1 SGHTA and CDR2 FQGNSA. The CDR3 nucleotides read TGTGCCAGCAGCTTAGTCGGACAGGGGGCGAAAAACATTCAGTACTTC. Protein sequence: CASSLVGQGAKNIQYF.

This clonotype was seen ten or more times. The chain recombines TRBV5-1 with TRBJ1-1; D perhaps matches TRBD1 (6 bases). Germline-derived CDR1 and CDR2 are SGHRS and YFSETQ. This CDR3 spans 12 amino acids. Trimming removed 7 bases from V and 3 bases from J, with 10 bases in between. CDR3 DNA sequence: TGCGCCAGCGGACAGTGGGACACTGAAGCTTTCTTT. As protein: CASGQWDTEAFF.

This clonotype has a count of ten or more. The V call is TRBV20-1, the J call TRBJ1-5, with 7 positions matching TRBD1. From germline, CDR1 is DFQATT and CDR2 SNEGSKA (reference sequence). V lost 4 bases and J lost 0; bases outside the gene matches: 6. The CDR3 consists of 15 residues. The CDR3 is CSATSGQASNQPQHF. In DNA form, the CDR3 reads TGCAGTGCTACCTCCGGACAGGCTAGCAATCAGCCCCAGCATTTT.

In this sample, this clonotype turned up once. This clone may be a read error of a much larger clone one base away. The rearrangement links TRBV12-3 or TRBV12-4 to TRBJ2-1, with TRBD2 matching over 8 bases. The junction had 10 bases not matched to a gene; V was cut back by 10 bases and J by 5 bases. CDR3 length equals 14 residues. CDR3 DNA: TGTGCCACCAAGGCGGGGACTAGGGACAATGAGCAGTTCTTC. It encodes CATKAGTRDNEQFF.

This clonotype was seen more than once but under ten times. The chain combines TRBV4-1 with TRBJ2-3; 8 bases fit TRBD2. Trimming at V came to 8 bases and at J to 8 bases, leaving 27 bases not matched to a gene. The CDR3 runs 19 residues. The germline CDR1 and CDR2 sequences are MGHRA and YSYEKL. The CDR3 sequence is CASRTAPPTGTSFLGTQYF. CDR3 in DNA: TGCGCCAGCCGAACCGCTCCCCCCACCGGGACTAGTTTTTTAGGTACGCAGTATTTT.

A remark on this clonotype: Since a much larger clone is just one base distant, this may be a read error. J is TRBJ2-7 and V is TRBV4-1; 7 nucleotides agree with TRBD2. The CDR3 consists of 14 residues. After removal of 1 base from V and 7 bases from J, the junction contained 7 bases not matched to a gene. Per germline, CDR1 MGHRA and CDR2 YSYEKL. DNA for the CDR3: TGCGCCAGCAGCCAAGGCAGACTAGCCAATGAGCAGTACTTC. Encoded protein: CASSQGRLANEQYF.

The sample holds many counts of this clonotype. The DNA for the CDR3 is TGTGCCAGCAGCTTAGTTGGTGGACAACCGGCGGGAAACACCATATATTTT. Its protein is CASSLVGGQPAGNTIYF. The chain is built from TRBV7-8 and TRBJ1-3, with a weak D call TRBD1 (5 bases). The CDR3 runs 17 residues. Germline-derived CDR1 and CDR2 are SGHVS and FQNEAQ. V was cut by 1 base and J by 4 bases, with 17 bases left in between.

The CDR3 protein is CASSQDRGYSNEQFF. As DNA, the CDR3 is TGCGCCAGCAGCCAAGACAGGGGCTATAGTAATGAGCAGTTCTTC. V usage is TRBV4-1 and J usage is TRBJ2-1; a weak D match, TRBD1 (6 bases). The CDR3 spans 15 residues. Germline V gene data show CDR1 as MGHRA and CDR2 as YSYEKL. V was trimmed by 0 bases and J by 7 bases, leaving 13 bases between them.

The V and J genes are TRBV7-9 and TRBJ2-3, with D perhaps given as TRBD1 or TRBD2 (6 bases each). Trimming shortened V by 3 bases and J by 5 bases, and 12 bases separated the two germline ends. This CDR3 contains 14 residues. CDR1 and CDR2 from the germline V gene are SEHNR and FQNEAQ (reference sequence). CDR3 sequence: CASSLSGGRDTQYF. In DNA form, the CDR3 reads TGTGCCAGCAGCTTGTCCGGGGGCAGAGATACGCAGTATTTT.

This clonotype was seen just once. The V call is TRBV20-1, the J call TRBJ2-1; TRBD2 matches 13 bases. The V gene's germline CDR1 is DFQATT and CDR2 SNEGSKA (reference sequence). This CDR3 has 15 residues. V dropped 2 bases and J dropped 10; count of bases not matched to a gene: 8. The CDR3 nucleotides are TGCAGTGCTAGAAAACTAGCGGGGGGGCCAAGAGAGCAGTTCTTC. Protein product: CSARKLAGGPREQFF.

The V call is TRBV29-1, the J call TRBJ1-2; weak D call: TRBD1 (6 bases). V lost 6 bases and J 8 bases, leaving 25 bases between the germline ends. CDR1 is SQVTM, CDR2 ANQGSEA, per germline. The CDR3 loop spans 15 amino acids. This chain's CDR3 is CSVETVPTGAGGYTF. The CDR3 nucleotides read TGCAGCGTCGAAACTGTACCCACGGGGGCCGGAGGCTACACCTTC.

This clonotype was observed many times. The gene calls are TRBV6-2 or TRBV6-3 and TRBJ2-7; no reliable D call. Germline V gene data show CDR1 as MNHEY and CDR2 as SVGEGT. V dropped 2 bases and J dropped 3 bases, with 5 bases sitting between them. The CDR3 consists of 12 residues. CDR3 DNA: TGTGCCAGCAGTTACCCCCTCTACGAGCAGTACTTC. It specifies CASSYPLYEQYF.

This clonotype was observed a few times. The gene calls are TRBV29-1 and TRBJ1-2; D is possibly TRBD1 (5 bases). Germline-derived CDR1 and CDR2 are SQVTM and ANQGSEA. The CDR3 totals 13 residues. V shed 7 bases and J shed 3 bases, with 15 bases lying between them. CDR3 sequence (DNA): TGCAGCGGGGGGGGGGGATTAGACTATGGCTACACCTTC. Translating gives CSGGGGLDYGYTF.

This clonotype was seen only a few times. One base away lies a much larger clone, so this may be a sequencing read error. The CDR3 nucleotides read TGTGCCAATTCCCGGGACCTGGGCTACACCTTC. Its translation: CANSRDLGYTF. The genes are TRBV19 and TRBJ1-2, with a tentative D call TRBD1 (5 bases). The CDR3 length is 11 residues. Germline-derived CDR1 and CDR2 are LNHDA and SQIVND (reference sequence). V lost 10 bases to trimming and J lost 8 bases, with 14 bases between them.

This clonotype was recorded a few times. The chain carries TRBV29-1 and TRBJ2-2, with D possibly TRBD1 on 7 matching bases. From germline, CDR1 is SQVTM and CDR2 ANQGSEA. V was pared by 7 bases and J by 2 bases, with 11 bases between. The CDR3 has 13 residues. The CDR3 DNA is TGCAGCGGGCGGGACAGCAACACCGGGGAGCTGTTTTTT. Its translation: CSGRDSNTGELFF.

About this clonotype itself: A much more abundant neighbour one base away suggests this may be a read error. The chain has TRBV5-4 and TRBJ2-3, with a weak D call TRBD2 (7 bases). Germline CDR1 is SGHNT and CDR2 is YYREEE (reference sequence). Trimming took 0 bases from V and 2 from J, leaving 13 bases between them. The CDR3 covers 16 residues. CDR3 DNA sequence: TGTGCCAGCAGCTTGGCTATCGGGGGGCCCACAGATACGCAGTATTTT. Translated, it gives CASSLAIGGPTDTQYF.

The sample holds many counts of this clonotype. The chain joins TRBV27 to TRBJ1-6; 11 nucleotides align to TRBD1. The CDR3 has 16 amino acids. Germline-derived CDR1 and CDR2 are MNHEY and SMNVEV (reference sequence). The trim removed 6 bases at V and 9 bases at J, leaving 10 bases unmatched. The CDR3 DNA reads as TGTGCCAGCAGATCCCTTTCCGGGACAGGGGGTTCACCCCTCCACTTT. Translating gives CASRSLSGTGGSPLHF.

This clonotype was picked up many times. The genes are TRBV7-2 and TRBJ2-7, with a weak D call TRBD1 (7 bases). Trimming left V 5 bases short and J 2 bases short, with 13 bases between. The CDR3 length is 14 residues. Looked up from germline, CDR1 is SGHTA and CDR2 is FQGNSA. CDR3 nucleotides: TGTGCCAGCAGCCCCCAGGGGGGACCCTACGAGCAGTACTTC. Translating gives CASSPQGGPYEQYF.

This clonotype appeared many times. The chain links TRBV27 to TRBJ2-1, with TRBD2 matching over 9 bases. CDR3 length: 15 residues. Germline loops: CDR1 MNHEY, CDR2 SMNVEV (reference sequence). The junction had 7 bases not matched to a gene; V was cut back by 4 bases and J by 6 bases. CDR3 nucleotides: TGTGCCAGCAGTTCCTTAGCGGGAGCCAGCAATGAGCAGTTCTTC. This codes for CASSSLAGASNEQFF.

Remarks on this clonotype: This sequence may be a read error, since a much larger clone differs from it by one base. The chain employs TRBV7-2 and TRBJ2-4; D may be TRBD2 (5 bases). V lost 7 bases to trimming and J lost 0 bases, with 10 bases between them. Germline V lookup: CDR1 SGHTA, CDR2 FQGNSA. This CDR3 has 14 residues. The CDR3 DNA sequence: TGTGCCAGCAAGAGAGGGCTAGCCAAAAACATTCAGTACTTC. Its protein is CASKRGLAKNIQYF.

Many counts were recorded for this clonotype. The chain combines TRBV4-1 with TRBJ1-2; perhaps TRBD1 as D (5 bases). Germline V gives CDR1 MGHRA, CDR2 YSYEKL. The CDR3 has 16 amino acids. Trimming shortened V by 4 bases and J by 6 bases, and 21 bases separated the two germline ends. CDR3 sequence (DNA): TGCGCCAGCAGCCGATATTTCGGGGCACTTAATGATGGCTACACCTTC. It codes for CASSRYFGALNDGYTF.

This clonotype was counted at least ten times. The chain recombines TRBV29-1 with TRBJ1-2, with a possible D match to TRBD1 (5 bases). This CDR3 comprises 14 residues. V shed 1 base and J shed 1 base, with 10 bases lying between them. Germline loops: CDR1 SQVTM, CDR2 ANQGSEA. The CDR3: CSVEGRDLNYGYTF. DNA for the CDR3: TGCAGCGTTGAAGGCAGGGACCTTAACTATGGCTACACCTTC.

This clonotype occurred many times. The chain joins TRBV7-2 to TRBJ2-5; no definite D call. The germline CDR1 and CDR2 sequences are SGHTA and FQGNSA. Deletions cut 8 bases from V and 4 bases from J, with 11 bases between. The CDR3 totals 12 residues. This CDR3 is CASGREGETQYF. CDR3 sequence (DNA): TGTGCCAGCGGAAGAGAAGGAGAGACCCAGTACTTC.